This T cell receptor beta chain was captured by sequencing in a study of blood T cell repertoires in COVID-19. Here immunoSEQ multiplex PCR was the method, and the copy in TCRdb shows in-frame clones only, minus some. The table shows approximately 170,000 clones, with less than 85% occurring only once. With V trimmed by 1 base and J by 4 bases, 5 bases remained unmatched. The CDR3 is 15 residues long. Germline CDR1 reads SGHVS; CDR2 reads FQNEAQ. This clone was detected once. Sequenced input: PBMCs or T cells enriched from blood (not recorded which). V gene TRBV7-8 combines with J gene TRBJ2-3, with 7 bases aligning to TRBD2. The sequence was obtained from a woman aged 45-59 years who had recovered from COVID-19. CDR3 bases: TGTGCCAGCAGCTTAGTTTTGCTAGCGGCAGATACGCAGTATTTT. Translating gives CASSLVLLAADTQYF.